This TCR beta chain originates from a study of human T cells and chemical hapten exposure. At the level of the study: The study traced per-sample TCR yield variation mainly to small differences in pooled library volumes. Notes on the study in general: DPC sensitization did not alter TCRs above 1 in 1000 frequency.

TCRdb fed the RACE reads into MiXCR, producing one record per CDR3 protein. Of just over 90,000 distinct CDR3 sequences in the sample, about 10% were seen once. About this clonotype itself: No antigen is known for it.

Sample time point: healthy volunteer bleed at 2 weeks. Blood, whole and unfractionated, served as the source for total RNA extraction. The source material was whole blood. This clonotype was obtained from a female donor in good health. Some clones in this sample may be carry-over from other donors' samples.

CDR3 in DNA: TGTGCCAGCAGTTCCCCGAGGTCTAGCCCCTACAATGAGCAGTTCTTC. Its translation: CASSSPRSSPYNEQFF. This rearrangement joins TRBV28 to TRBJ2-1, with D perhaps TRBD2 (5 bases). The V and J ends lost 4 bases and 2 bases respectively, with 15 bases between them. Looked up from germline, CDR1 is MDHEN and CDR2 is SYDVKM. The CDR3 is 16 residues long.